What follows is one TCR beta chain and its context. Its specificity is unknown. Profiled with immunoSEQ multiplex PCR; TCRdb holds only in-frame clones, not every one. Among about 31,000 clones, under 85% were seen once, and the ten largest hold around 4.5%. The CDR3 has 14 residues. J gave up 5 bases and V 1 base, and 3 bases lay outside the gene matches. Germline V gene lookup returns CDR1 SEHNR and CDR2 FQNEAQ (reference sequence). The record originates from a study of radiotherapy plus CTLA-4 blockade in lung cancer. On the study more broadly: Objective responses were documented in around a sixth of patients, with disease control in roughly 34%.

Study results and caveats: According to reports, early shifts in blood T cell clones, alongside interferon-beta, forecast response most accurately.

The chain carries TRBV7-9 and TRBJ2-3; 7 nucleotides align to TRBD2. The clonotype comes from a human donor with non-small cell lung cancer whose response to radiotherapy plus ipilimumab could not be evaluated. Sample: peripheral blood, taken from a patient treated with radiotherapy plus ipilimumab. The CDR3 loop is CASSLGTSGDTQYF. In DNA, the CDR3 is TGTGCCAGCAGCTTAGGGACTAGTGGAGATACGCAGTATTTT.